The 24 T cell receptor beta chains reported below all come from one sample, sequenced in a study of OX40 agonist ivuxolimab in advanced cancers. The assay was immunoSEQ multiplex PCR, and TCRdb's table has in-frame clones only and misses some. The table includes 52,000 or so clones, over 65% detected once. The specimen comprised CD4+ or CD8+ T cells sorted from blood, sampled in a trial of the OX40 agonist ivuxolimab. These receptors originate from an adult with an advanced solid tumor such as melanoma, head and neck, liver or kidney cancer.

The chain combines TRBV5-1 with TRBJ2-5; 8 nucleotides agree with TRBD2. Germline CDR1 reads SGHRS; CDR2 reads YFSETQ. The V segment lost 4 bases and the J segment 1 base; nucleotides outside the gene matches: 3. This CDR3 comprises 14 residues. The CDR3 region is CASSLGGAQETQYF. CDR3 coding DNA: TGCGCCAGCAGCCTCGGGGGGGCCCAAGAGACCCAGTACTTC.

This clone occurred a few times. V usage is TRBV5-8 and J usage is TRBJ1-6; D is perhaps TRBD1 (6 bases). This CDR3 has 13 residues. Germline V lookup: CDR1 SGHTS, CDR2 YDEGEE. V was pared by 5 bases and J by 8 bases, with 11 bases between. The CDR3 DNA follows: TGTGCCAGCAGTCCCGACAGGTATTCACCCCTCCACTTT. It codes for CASSPDRYSPLHF.

This sequence joins TRBV7-3 and TRBJ2-6, with D hard to call. The length of the CDR3 is 16 residues. The germline gives CDR1 SGHTA, CDR2 FQGTGA. The V and J ends lost 1 base and 4 bases respectively, with 11 bases between them. The CDR3, as DNA: TGTGCCAGCAGCTTAAAGTACGCTGGAGGGGCCAACGTCCTGACTTTC. Amino acid sequence: CASSLKYAGGANVLTF.

A single count supports this clone. V usage is TRBV4-3 and J usage is TRBJ2-1; 9 bases fit TRBD2. Germline CDR1 reads LGHNA; CDR2 reads YSLEER. This CDR3 has 17 amino acids. V lost 0 bases, J lost 3 bases, and 6 bases stayed unmatched. CDR3 residues: CASSQDTLAGIYNEQFF. CDR3 DNA sequence: TGCGCCAGCAGCCAAGATACCCTAGCGGGGATCTACAATGAGCAGTTCTTC.

The chain carries TRBV7-3 and TRBJ2-2, with 9 nucleotides matching TRBD1. Per the germline V gene, CDR1 is SGHTA and CDR2 is FQGTGA. The ends lost 1 base at V and 6 bases at J; junction bases unmatched: 9. This CDR3 comprises 17 residues. The CDR3 coding sequence is TGTGCCAGCAGCTTAAAAGCCGGGACAGGGTTGCCCGGGGAGCTGTTTTTT. This encodes CASSLKAGTGLPGELFF.

The chain joins TRBV28 to TRBJ2-6, with no clear D. V was clipped by 8 bases and J by 5 bases, with 13 bases between them. The CDR3 loop spans 14 amino acids. From germline, CDR1 is MDHEN and CDR2 SYDVKM. CDR3 nucleotide sequence: TGTGCCAGCTACAGCGCTCTGAGGGCCAACGTCCTGACTTTC. It encodes CASYSALRANVLTF.

This rearrangement joins TRBV6-6 to TRBJ1-4; D is undetermined. Germline CDR1 and CDR2: MNHNY and SVGAGI (reference sequence). V was pared by 6 bases and J by 0 bases, with 11 bases between. The CDR3 has 15 amino acids. The DNA of the CDR3 is TGTGCCAGCAGCAATGCGCAGGCAACTAATGAAAAACTGTTTTTT. Translated, it gives CASSNAQATNEKLFF.

The V call is TRBV5-4, the J call TRBJ2-1, with no clear D. CDR3 size: 14 residues. CDR1 and CDR2 from the germline V gene are SGHNT and YYREEE (reference sequence). Trimming stripped 1 base from V and 4 bases from J, with 9 bases between. In DNA form, the CDR3 reads TGTGCCAGCAGCTTGACGCAGCCTTACAATGAGCAGTTCTTC. Amino acids: CASSLTQPYNEQFF. The whole variable domain, filled in from reference TRBV5-4 and TRBJ2-1, reads ETGVTQSPTHLIKTRGQQVTLRCSSQSGHNTVSWYQQALGQGPQFIFQYYREEENGRGNFPPRFSGLQFPNYSSELNVNALELDDSALYLCASSLTQPYNEQFFGPGTRLTVL.

V gene TRBV10-3 combines with J gene TRBJ2-2; TRBD1 aligns across 8 bases. The CDR3 runs to 14 residues. Germline trimming cut 11 bases from V and 0 bases from J; bases unmatched to any gene: 5. Germline V gives CDR1 ENHRY, CDR2 SYGVKD. CDR3 loop: CAGRTGTNTGELFF. In DNA form, the CDR3 reads TGTGCCGGCCGGACAGGGACGAACACCGGGGAGCTGTTTTTT.

The V gene is TRBV18, the J gene TRBJ1-4; TRBD1 might be the D (5 bases). CDR3 length: 16 amino acids. V was clipped by 6 bases and J by 0 bases, with 14 bases between them. Germline V CDR1 and CDR2: KGHSH, LQKENI. CDR3 loop: CASSLSQGATNEKLFF. The DNA for the CDR3 is TGTGCCAGCTCGCTTTCCCAGGGTGCAACTAATGAAAAACTGTTTTTT.

The chain recombines TRBV2 with TRBJ1-2, with 7 positions matching TRBD1. Germline CDR1 and CDR2: SNHLY and FYNNEI. The CDR3 totals 14 residues. Trimming at V came to 8 bases and at J to 1 base, leaving 7 bases not matched to a gene. The CDR3 region has the DNA TGTGCCAGCGCAAGAGGGGGCAGTAACTATGGCTACACCTTC. Amino acids: CASARGGSNYGYTF.

V usage is TRBV27 and J usage is TRBJ2-7, with 11 bases aligning to TRBD2. Germline CDR1 is MNHEY and CDR2 is SMNVEV (reference sequence). V lost 4 bases to trimming and J lost 3 bases; unmatched junction nucleotides: 5. The CDR3 length is 15 residues. The CDR3 spells CASSSIAGGDYEQYF. The CDR3 bases are TGTGCCAGCAGTTCCATAGCGGGGGGGGACTACGAGCAGTACTTC.

V gene TRBV6-5 combines with J gene TRBJ1-2; tentatively, D is TRBD1 (5 bases). Trimming removed 4 bases at V and 9 bases at J, with 9 bases between. In germline, CDR1 is MNHEY, CDR2 SVGAGI. CDR3 length equals 11 residues. Here the CDR3 DNA reads TGTGCCAGCAGTTTCAAGGGGAGCTACACCTTC. It translates to CASSFKGSYTF.

The chain carries TRBV23-1 and TRBJ1-6, with a possible D match to TRBD1 (5 bases). TRBV23-1 is an open reading frame, and its role is uncertain. The CDR3 runs to 14 residues. V dropped 5 bases and J dropped 10 bases, with 15 bases sitting between them. Here the CDR3 DNA reads TGCGCCAGCAGTAGACGGAGACGGGGGTCACCCCTCCACTTT. This encodes CASSRRRRGSPLHF.

The rearrangement links TRBV7-2 to TRBJ2-2; 8 positions agree with TRBD2. The length of the CDR3 is 16 residues. V lost 2 bases, J lost 4 bases, and 6 bases stayed unmatched. The germline gives CDR1 SGHTA, CDR2 FQGNSA. DNA of the CDR3: TGTGCCAGCAGCTTATACGGGGGGGCCGTCACCGGGGAGCTGTTTTTT. This codes for CASSLYGGAVTGELFF. The variable domain in full, completed from reference TRBV7-2 and TRBJ2-2, reads GAGVSQSPSNKVTEKGKDVELRCDPISGHTALYWYRQSLGQGLEFLIYFQGNSAPDKSGLPSDRFSAERTGGSVSTLTIQRTQQEDSAVYLCASSLYGGAVTGELFFGEGSRLTVL.

The chain links TRBV28 to TRBJ1-2; 8 bases map to TRBD1. This CDR3 contains 15 residues. Germline V lookup: CDR1 MDHEN, CDR2 SYDVKM. J gave up 7 bases and V 4 bases, and 11 bases lay outside the gene matches. The CDR3 DNA sequence: TGTGCCAGCAGTTCTCAACAGGACAGGGCGGGTGGCTACACCTTC. Translated, it gives CASSSQQDRAGGYTF.

The V call is TRBV6-5, the J call TRBJ2-7; a possible D gene is TRBD1 (5 bases). This CDR3 is 14 amino acids long. CDR1 is MNHEY, CDR2 SVGAGI, per germline. CDR3: CATQWGPNTYEQYF. DNA for the CDR3: TGTGCAACTCAATGGGGCCCTAATACCTACGAGCAGTACTTC.

The rearrangement links TRBV7-6 to TRBJ2-7; D not resolved. V lost 2 bases and J 6 bases, leaving 8 bases between the germline ends. The germline V gene has CDR1 SGHVS and CDR2 FNYEAQ. The CDR3 contains 12 residues. The CDR3, as DNA: TGTGCCAGCAGCTTATCTTTCGGCGAGCAGTACTTC. Translated: CASSLSFGEQYF. Looking up the rest from reference TRBV7-6 and TRBJ2-7 gives the full variable domain: GAGVSQSPRYKVTKRGQDVALRCDPISGHVSLYWYRQALGQGPEFLTYFNYEAQQDKSGLPNDRFSAERPEGSISTLTIQRTEQRDSAMYRCASSLSFGEQYFGPGTRLTVT.

The chain combines TRBV5-1 with TRBJ2-7; 8 bases match TRBD2. V lost 7 bases to trimming and J lost 5 bases; unmatched junction nucleotides: 17. CDR1 is SGHRS, CDR2 YFSETQ, per germline. This CDR3 contains 16 residues. The CDR3 DNA reads as TGCGCCAGCGGCCGGGGGAACAGCGGGGGAGAGAACGAGCAGTACTTC. Protein sequence: CASGRGNSGGENEQYF. The full variable domain, rest sourced from reference TRBV5-1 and TRBJ2-7, is KAGVTQTPRYLIKTRGQQVTLSCSPISGHRSVSWYQQTPGQGLQFLFEYFSETQRNKGNFPGRFSGRQFSNSRSEMNVSTLELGDSALYLCASGRGNSGGENEQYFGPGTRLTVT.

The V call is TRBV6-5, the J call TRBJ1-2; no definite D call. The ends were cut back, 0 bases at V and 4 bases at J, with 12 bases in the middle. The CDR3 is 15 residues long. Germline V CDR1 and CDR2: MNHEY, SVGAGI. CDR3 sequence (DNA): TGTGCCAGCAGTTACTCGGGAGGAAGAGGCTATGGCTACACCTTC. This codes for CASSYSGGRGYGYTF.

V usage is TRBV11-2 and J usage is TRBJ1-2; the D gene is possibly TRBD1 (5 bases). Trimming pared 5 bases from V and 6 bases from J, leaving 16 bases between. The CDR3 runs to 14 residues. Germline V gene data show CDR1 as SGHAT and CDR2 as FQNNGV. This CDR3 reads CASSPFQGRNGYTF. CDR3 DNA sequence: TGTGCCAGCAGCCCTTTCCAGGGCCGGAATGGCTACACCTTC.

This chain joins TRBV6-6 and TRBJ1-5; no definite D call. The germline gives CDR1 MNHNY, CDR2 SVGAGI (reference sequence). Trimming cost V 0 bases and J 9 bases, with 12 bases left between them. This CDR3 has 14 amino acids. CDR3 nucleotide sequence: TGTGCCAGCAGTTACTCGAGTACGGGTGCGCCCCAGCATTTT. It specifies CASSYSSTGAPQHF.

CDR3 sequence (DNA): TGTGCCAGCAGTGAAGGGGGTTCCTATAATTCACCCCTCCACTTT. Its protein product is CASSEGGSYNSPLHF. The rearrangement uses TRBV28 and TRBJ1-6; tentative D call: TRBD1 (6 bases). Trimming removed 5 bases from V and 1 base from J, with 9 bases in between. The germline CDR1 and CDR2 sequences are MDHEN and SYDVKM. This CDR3 spans 15 amino acids.

The chain has TRBV19 and TRBJ1-2; possibly TRBD1 for D (5 bases). The germline gives CDR1 LNHDA, CDR2 SQIVND (reference sequence). CDR3 size: 13 residues. V lost 3 bases, J lost 8 bases, and 13 bases lay in between. The CDR3 coding sequence is TGTGCCAGTAGTATGTGGGGCGCCGGGGGCTACACCTTC. Protein sequence: CASSMWGAGGYTF.